This paragraph covers one T cell receptor beta chain sequence. Its antigen is unknown. This sample was included in a study of beta chain features in type 1 diabetes. Isolated RNA was reverse transcribed in full, so expressed TCRB transcripts were sequenced. Using immunoSEQ multiplex PCR, the repertoire was profiled, and TCRdb retains in-frame clones only, with some absent. The sample has fewer than 900,000 clones, about a sixth seen once. Per germline, CDR1 MDHEN and CDR2 SYDVKM. Trimming cost V 4 bases and J 1 base; bases outside gene matches: 6. The CDR3 loop spans 17 amino acids. The study, taken as a whole, reports: Researchers reported that naive, central memory and Treg TCRB repertoires appeared more similar in patients than in healthy donors. Shorter templates may be favored by PCR, equally so in patients and controls.

J is TRBJ2-6 and V is TRBV28; 8 bases are shared with TRBD1. Material for sequencing was naive CD4+ T cells from blood. The sequence was collected from a woman in her late teens or twenties in good health. CDR3 sequence: CASSSRTGTSGANVLTF. The CDR3 region has the DNA TGTGCCAGCAGTTCTCGGACAGGGACTTCTGGGGCCAACGTCCTGACTTTC.